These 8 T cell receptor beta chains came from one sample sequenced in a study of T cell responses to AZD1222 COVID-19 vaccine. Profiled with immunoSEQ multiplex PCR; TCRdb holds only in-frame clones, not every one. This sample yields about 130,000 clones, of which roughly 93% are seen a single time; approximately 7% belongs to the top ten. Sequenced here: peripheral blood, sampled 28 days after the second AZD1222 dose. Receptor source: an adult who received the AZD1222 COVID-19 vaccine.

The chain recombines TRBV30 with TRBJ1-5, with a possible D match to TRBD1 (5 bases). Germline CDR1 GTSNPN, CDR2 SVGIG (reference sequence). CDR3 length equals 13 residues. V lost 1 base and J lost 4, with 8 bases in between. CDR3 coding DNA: TGTGCCTGGAGTGGCCGGGGGAATCAGCCCCAGCATTTT. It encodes CAWSGRGNQPQHF. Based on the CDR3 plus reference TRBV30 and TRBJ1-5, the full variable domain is SQTIHQWPATLVQPVGSPLSLECTVEGTSNPNLYWYRQAAGRGLQLLFYSVGIGQISSEVPQNLSASRPQDRQFILSSKKLLLSDSGFYLCAWSGRGNQPQHFGDGTRLSIL.

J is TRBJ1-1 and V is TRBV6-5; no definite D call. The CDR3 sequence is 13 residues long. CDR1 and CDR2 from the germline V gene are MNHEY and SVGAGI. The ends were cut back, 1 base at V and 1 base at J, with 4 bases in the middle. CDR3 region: CASSYWTNTEAFF. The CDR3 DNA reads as TGTGCCAGCAGTTACTGGACGAACACTGAAGCTTTCTTT.

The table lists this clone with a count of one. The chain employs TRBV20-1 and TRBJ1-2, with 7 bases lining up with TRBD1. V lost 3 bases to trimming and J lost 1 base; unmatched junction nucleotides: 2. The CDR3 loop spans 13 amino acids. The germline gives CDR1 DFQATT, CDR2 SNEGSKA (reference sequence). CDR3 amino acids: CSASQGVNYGYTF. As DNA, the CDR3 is TGCAGTGCTAGTCAGGGGGTTAACTATGGCTACACCTTC.

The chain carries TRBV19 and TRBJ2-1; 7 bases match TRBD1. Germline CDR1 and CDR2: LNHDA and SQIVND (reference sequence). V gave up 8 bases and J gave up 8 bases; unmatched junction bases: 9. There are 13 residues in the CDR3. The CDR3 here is CASGDRVFDEQFF. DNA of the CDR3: TGTGCCAGTGGAGACAGGGTATTCGATGAGCAGTTCTTC.

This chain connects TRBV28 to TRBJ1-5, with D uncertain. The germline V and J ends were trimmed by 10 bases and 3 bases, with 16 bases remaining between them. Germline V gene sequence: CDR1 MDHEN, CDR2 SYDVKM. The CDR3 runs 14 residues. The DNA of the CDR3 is TGTGCCACCCACAGTCATAACATCAATCAGCCCCAGCATTTT. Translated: CATHSHNINQPQHF.

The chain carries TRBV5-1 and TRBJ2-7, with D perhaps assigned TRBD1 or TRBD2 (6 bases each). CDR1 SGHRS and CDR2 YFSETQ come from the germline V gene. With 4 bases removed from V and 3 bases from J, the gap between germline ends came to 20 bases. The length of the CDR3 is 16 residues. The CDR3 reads CASSHRGPTRDYEQYF. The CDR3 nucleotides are TGCGCCAGCAGCCACCGGGGGCCCACTAGGGACTACGAGCAGTACTTC.

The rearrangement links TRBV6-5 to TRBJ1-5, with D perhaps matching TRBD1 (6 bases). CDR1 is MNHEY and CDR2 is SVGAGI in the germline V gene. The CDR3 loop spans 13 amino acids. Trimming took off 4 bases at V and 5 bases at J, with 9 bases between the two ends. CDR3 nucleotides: TGTGCCAGCAGTTGGGGGCCCGATCAGCCCCAGCATTTT. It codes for CASSWGPDQPQHF.

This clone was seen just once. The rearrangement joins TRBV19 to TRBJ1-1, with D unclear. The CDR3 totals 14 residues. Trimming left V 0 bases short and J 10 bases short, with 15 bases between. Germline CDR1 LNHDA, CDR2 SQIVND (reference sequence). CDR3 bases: TGTGCCAGTAGTATAGAAGGGTGGAGGGTTGGAGCTTTCTTT. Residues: CASSIEGWRVGAFF.